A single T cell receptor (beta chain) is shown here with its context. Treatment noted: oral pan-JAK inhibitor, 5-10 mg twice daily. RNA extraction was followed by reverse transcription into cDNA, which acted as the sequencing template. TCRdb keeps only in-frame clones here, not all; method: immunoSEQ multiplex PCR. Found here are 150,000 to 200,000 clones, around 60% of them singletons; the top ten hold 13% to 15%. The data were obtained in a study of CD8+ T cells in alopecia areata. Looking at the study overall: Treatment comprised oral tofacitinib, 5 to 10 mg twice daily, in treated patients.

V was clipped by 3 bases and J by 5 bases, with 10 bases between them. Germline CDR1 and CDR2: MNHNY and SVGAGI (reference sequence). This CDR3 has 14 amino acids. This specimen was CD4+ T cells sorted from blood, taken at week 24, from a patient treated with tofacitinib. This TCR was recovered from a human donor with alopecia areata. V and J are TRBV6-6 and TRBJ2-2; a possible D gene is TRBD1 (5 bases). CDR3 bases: TGTGCCAGCAGTTATACCAGGGAAACCGGGGAGCTGTTTTTT. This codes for CASSYTRETGELFF.